What follows are 30 T cell receptor beta chains derived from one specimen sequenced in a study of monozygotic twins with inflammatory bowel disease (dated by TCRdb to the late 2010s). The method behind the library was 5' RACE. The data were produced on an Illumina HiSeq 2500. TCRdb reprocessed the reads, and each CDR3 protein sequence is entered once, without DNA. The sample table holds 350,000 to 550,000 distinct CDR3 sequences. The ten largest make up 2.4% of the sample. Sample: blood. The source of these receptors is a human donor with ulcerative colitis or Crohn's disease, or a healthy co-twin of an affected twin (not recorded which).

This chain connects TRBV28 to TRBJ2-7; TCRdb names TRBD1, which stays unverified in the absence of DNA. The CDR3 is made up of 17 amino acids. CDR1 MDHEN and CDR2 SYDVKM come from the germline V gene. The CDR3 sequence is CASSLLHGGLGGYEQYF.

The rearrangement uses TRBV7-6 and TRBJ2-3; TCRdb indicates TRBD1, and absent DNA this call remains unverified. This CDR3 has 14 amino acids. Germline values: CDR1 SGHVS, CDR2 FNYEAQ. The CDR3 spells CASSAQTPPDTQYF. Based on the CDR3 plus reference TRBV7-6 and TRBJ2-3, the full variable domain is GAGVSQSPRYKVTKRGQDVALRCDPISGHVSLYWYRQALGQGPEFLTYFNYEAQQDKSGLPNDRFSAERPEGSISTLTIQRTEQRDSAMYRCASSAQTPPDTQYFGPGTRLTVL.

The V and J genes are TRBV5-1 and TRBJ2-3; the D call from TCRdb, TRBD1, cannot be confirmed without DNA. The CDR3 has 14 residues. Germline assignment: CDR1 SGHRS and CDR2 YFSETQ. The CDR3 sequence: CASRQRDSTDTQYF.

The J gene is TRBJ2-4, the V gene TRBV20-1; as DNA is missing, the TRBD2 call by TCRdb cannot be tested. The CDR3 is 14 amino acids. Germline V CDR1 and CDR2: DFQATT, SNEGSKA (reference sequence). CDR3 protein: CSARAGTPVNIQYF.

V usage is TRBV13 and J usage is TRBJ2-1; no DNA is available, so the TRBD1 call from TCRdb remains unchecked. CDR1 is PRHDT, CDR2 FYEKMQ, per germline (reference sequence). The CDR3 covers 14 residues. CDR3 residues: CASSLQGGYNEQFF.

CDR3 loop: CASSPGQVGTDTRYF. The chain carries TRBV18 and TRBJ2-3; absent DNA, TCRdb's TRBD1 call cannot be checked. The length of the CDR3 is 15 residues. The germline V gene encodes CDR1 KGHSH and CDR2 LQKENI.

The chain carries TRBV27 and TRBJ2-5. The germline V gene encodes CDR1 MNHEY and CDR2 SMNVEV (reference sequence). The CDR3 consists of 13 residues. The CDR3: CASADGNQETQYF.

The CDR3 loop is CASTPEASSYNEQFF. This chain connects TRBV12-3 or TRBV12-4 to TRBJ2-1; as DNA is missing, the TRBD1 call by TCRdb cannot be tested. The CDR3 is 15 residues long.

The gene calls are TRBV7-3 and TRBJ2-1; TCRdb lists TRBD2, though no DNA is available to test this call. CDR3 size: 16 residues. The germline gives CDR1 SGHTA, CDR2 FQGTGA. CDR3 in amino acids: CASSSPSGGINNEQFF. Based on the CDR3 plus reference TRBV7-3 and TRBJ2-1, the full variable domain is GAGVSQTPSNKVTEKGKYVELRCDPISGHTALYWYRQSLGQGPEFLIYFQGTGAADDSGLPNDRFFAVRPEGSVSTLKIQRTERGDSAVYLCASSSPSGGINNEQFFGPGTRLTVL.

The chain joins TRBV20-1 to TRBJ1-1; TCRdb selects TRBD1, and the lack of DNA leaves this call unchecked. Germline V gene sequence: CDR1 DFQATT, CDR2 SNEGSKA (reference sequence). This CDR3 spans 13 amino acids. The chain's CDR3 is CSAPGQGETEAFF.

The chain combines TRBV5-1 with TRBJ1-2. Germline-derived CDR1 and CDR2 are SGHRS and YFSETQ. This CDR3 has 14 amino acids. The CDR3 spells CASSFGERWDGYTF.

The V and J genes are TRBV20-1 and TRBJ1-5; checking the TCRdb D call of TRBD1 is not possible without DNA. The CDR3 totals 16 residues. From germline, CDR1 is DFQATT and CDR2 SNEGSKA (reference sequence). CDR3: CSALQPTGQSNQPQHF.

V usage is TRBV27 and J usage is TRBJ1-5. Germline V gives CDR1 MNHEY, CDR2 SMNVEV (reference sequence). This CDR3 has 13 amino acids. The CDR3: CATGDLGNQPQHF.

The rearrangement uses TRBV20-1 and TRBJ2-4. The CDR3 spans 12 residues. Looked up from germline, CDR1 is DFQATT and CDR2 is SNEGSKA (reference sequence). This CDR3 reads CSAREGFAIQYF.

The CDR3 loop is CSVEEGAGYGTQYF. The rearrangement uses TRBV29-1 and TRBJ2-5; TCRdb returns TRBD1, unconfirmable since there is no DNA. The germline V gene encodes CDR1 SQVTM and CDR2 ANQGSEA. CDR3 size: 14 residues. The variable domain in full, completed from reference TRBV29-1 and TRBJ2-5, reads SAVISQKPSRDICQRGTSLTIQCQVDSQVTMMFWYRQQPGQSLTLIATANQGSEATYESGFVIDKFPISRPNLTFSTLTVSNMSPEDSSIYLCSVEEGAGYGTQYFGPGTRLLVL.

This chain joins TRBV5-1 and TRBJ1-1; checking the TCRdb D call of TRBD1 is not possible without DNA. The length of the CDR3 is 15 residues. Looked up from germline, CDR1 is SGHRS and CDR2 is YFSETQ. CDR3 residues: CASSPTDRGRTEAFF.

The V and J genes are TRBV27 and TRBJ2-1. CDR3 length: 13 amino acids. Looked up from germline, CDR1 is MNHEY and CDR2 is SMNVEV (reference sequence). The CDR3 protein is CATRQGSYNEQFF.

The chain couples TRBV7-9 to TRBJ2-1; as DNA is missing, the TRBD2 call by TCRdb cannot be tested. The CDR3 contains 16 residues. Germline V gene data show CDR1 as SEHNR and CDR2 as FQNEAQ (reference sequence). The CDR3 sequence: CASSARLVRSYNEQFF.

The chain carries TRBV28 and TRBJ2-7. The CDR3 contains 14 residues. Germline assignment: CDR1 MDHEN and CDR2 SYDVKM. CDR3 loop: CASSTQPPTYEQYF.

The chain couples TRBV3-1 to TRBJ1-3; no DNA is available, so the TRBD1 call from TCRdb remains unchecked. CDR3 length equals 17 residues. Germline CDR1 and CDR2: LGHDT and YNNKEL (reference sequence). CDR3 sequence: CASSQPRTASSGNTIYF.

CDR3 amino acids: CASSLEVAGGSQGGFF. The chain uses TRBV5-1 and TRBJ2-1; with no DNA, the TCRdb D assignment of TRBD2 cannot be verified. CDR3 length: 16 residues. Germline loops: CDR1 SGHRS, CDR2 YFSETQ.

This chain links TRBV5-1 with TRBJ2-1; TCRdb selects TRBD1, and the lack of DNA leaves this call unchecked. The CDR3 sequence is 16 residues long. The V gene's germline CDR1 is SGHRS and CDR2 YFSETQ. Here the CDR3 reads CASSSSGTASRNEQFF.

CDR3 loop: CASSLREDPNYGYTF. The chain joins TRBV7-8 to TRBJ1-2. Germline loops: CDR1 SGHVS, CDR2 FQNEAQ. The CDR3 has 15 residues.

The rearrangement uses TRBV4-1 and TRBJ2-3; TCRdb gives TRBD1 as the D gene, but with no DNA this cannot be confirmed. The CDR3 runs 14 residues. Germline values: CDR1 MGHRA, CDR2 YSYEKL. CDR3: CASSQGTGSNTQYF.

The rearrangement joins TRBV15 to TRBJ2-6; TCRdb selects TRBD2, and the lack of DNA leaves this call unchecked. There are 20 residues in the CDR3. Germline V CDR1 and CDR2: LNHNV, YYDKDF (reference sequence). The CDR3 region is CATSKTREGLVLTGANVLTF.

The chain carries TRBV5-6 and TRBJ2-1. The CDR3 is 13 amino acids. The germline V gene has CDR1 SGHDT and CDR2 YYEEEE. The chain's CDR3 is CASSLYGSDEQFF.

The genes are TRBV20-1 and TRBJ2-2; TCRdb reports TRBD2, a call that lacks DNA to check it against. Per the germline V gene, CDR1 is DFQATT and CDR2 is SNEGSKA (reference sequence). CDR3 size: 15 residues. The chain's CDR3 is CSADSGGVGTGELFF.

The CDR3 region is CASGLGDSPYF. The rearrangement uses TRBV12-5 and TRBJ2-7; the D call from TCRdb, TRBD1, cannot be confirmed without DNA. This CDR3 is 11 amino acids long. CDR1 and CDR2 (germline): LGHNT, FRNRAP.

J is TRBJ2-3 and V is TRBV20-1; as DNA is missing, the TRBD1 call by TCRdb cannot be tested. The CDR3 sequence is 18 residues long. Per germline, CDR1 DFQATT and CDR2 SNEGSKA (reference sequence). CDR3 region: CSAKDEDRPHLWRDTQYF.

The J gene is TRBJ1-1, the V gene TRBV11-2. Germline lookup yields CDR1 SGHAT and CDR2 FQNNGV. The CDR3 has 15 amino acids. The CDR3 loop is CASCLDVYMNTEAFF.